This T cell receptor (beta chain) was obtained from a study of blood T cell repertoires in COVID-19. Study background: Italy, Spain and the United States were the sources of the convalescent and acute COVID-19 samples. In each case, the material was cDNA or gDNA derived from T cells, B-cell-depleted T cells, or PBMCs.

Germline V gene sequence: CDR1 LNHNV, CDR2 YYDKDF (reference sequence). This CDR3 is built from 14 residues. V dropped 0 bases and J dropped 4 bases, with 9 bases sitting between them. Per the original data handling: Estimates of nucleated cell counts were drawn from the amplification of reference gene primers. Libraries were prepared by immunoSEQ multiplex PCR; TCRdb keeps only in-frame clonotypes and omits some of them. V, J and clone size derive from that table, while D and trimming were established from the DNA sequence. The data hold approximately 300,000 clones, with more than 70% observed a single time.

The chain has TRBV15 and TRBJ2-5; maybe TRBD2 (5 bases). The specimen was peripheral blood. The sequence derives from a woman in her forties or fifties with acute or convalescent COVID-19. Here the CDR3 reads CATSRDLAGETQYF. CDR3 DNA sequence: TGTGCCACCAGCAGAGATCTCGCGGGAGAGACCCAGTACTTC.